The clone carrying this T cell receptor beta chain occurred a few times. The antigen remains undetermined. The data were obtained in a study of CD8 T cells in ankylosing spondylitis. Findings of the study overall: Certain motif variants had earlier been reported in reactive arthritis synovial fluid and blood. Fewer than 10 highly homologous variants formed a TCR beta motif that appeared characteristic of ankylosing spondylitis blood. Disease-linked clones reportedly showed significant enrichment in matched ankylosing spondylitis synovial fluid.

Molecular-barcoded quantitative 5'-RACE produced these TCR beta libraries. TCRdb used MiXCR to reprocess the 5' RACE reads, holding one entry per CDR3 protein. The sample lists almost 400,000 distinct CDR3 sequences, approximately 20% seen once, with 16% in the top ten. CDR3 length: 14 residues. V trimming: 4 bases; J trimming: 9 bases; junction bases outside the gene matches: 10. Germline V gene sequence: CDR1 LGHNA, CDR2 YSLEER. V gene TRBV4-3 combines with J gene TRBJ2-5, with TRBD2 matching 8 bases. The TCR sequence derives from a male donor with ankylosing spondylitis. The specimen was blood, either unsorted or a sorted T cell fraction (not recorded which). The CDR3 coding sequence is TGCGCCAGCAGCCGCGTTAGCCGGGGGGGGGCCCAGTACTTC. Translating gives CASSRVSRGGAQYF.